This T cell receptor (beta chain) was sequenced for a study of response to subunit inactivated influenza vaccine. TCRdb independently ran MiXCR on the RT-PCR reads; one entry per CDR3 protein. The sample records 750,000 to 850,000 distinct CDR3 sequences, 15% to 20% being singletons. This clonotype was seen only a few times. This CDR3 has 13 amino acids. The germline V and J ends were trimmed by 10 bases and 0 bases, with 12 bases remaining between them. Germline V gene data show CDR1 as MNHEY and CDR2 as SMNVEV (reference sequence). This rearrangement joins TRBV27 to TRBJ1-1; perhaps TRBD1 as D (6 bases). This receptor was taken from a middle-aged man who received an inactivated influenza vaccine. The sample in question was PBMCs from blood, obtained around 5 days after vaccination. The CDR3 region has the DNA TGTGCCACTAGGACAGCCATGAACACTGAAGCTTTCTTT. This translates into CATRTAMNTEAFF.